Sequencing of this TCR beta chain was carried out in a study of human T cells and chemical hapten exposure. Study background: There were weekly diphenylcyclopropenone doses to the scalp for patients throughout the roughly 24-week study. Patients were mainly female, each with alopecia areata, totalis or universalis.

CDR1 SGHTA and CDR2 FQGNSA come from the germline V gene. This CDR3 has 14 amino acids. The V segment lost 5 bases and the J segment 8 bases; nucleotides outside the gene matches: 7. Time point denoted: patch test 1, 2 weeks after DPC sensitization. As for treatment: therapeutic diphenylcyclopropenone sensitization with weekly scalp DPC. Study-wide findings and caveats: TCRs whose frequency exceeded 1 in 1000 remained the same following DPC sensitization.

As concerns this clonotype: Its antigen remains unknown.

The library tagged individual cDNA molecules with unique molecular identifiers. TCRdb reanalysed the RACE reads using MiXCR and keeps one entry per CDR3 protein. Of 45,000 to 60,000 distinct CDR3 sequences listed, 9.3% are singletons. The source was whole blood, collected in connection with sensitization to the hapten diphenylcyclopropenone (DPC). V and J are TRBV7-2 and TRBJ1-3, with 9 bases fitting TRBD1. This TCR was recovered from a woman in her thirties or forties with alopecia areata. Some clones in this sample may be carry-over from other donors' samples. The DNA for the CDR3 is TGTGCCAGCAGCCCCACAGGGGGCCCGTACACCATATATTTT. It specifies CASSPTGGPYTIYF.